This T cell receptor (beta chain) was captured in a study of post-analysis software for immune sequencing data (dated by TCRdb to about 2015). Some background on the complete study: Disease courses on record covered relapsing-remitting, secondary progressive and progressive-relapsing multiple sclerosis, though some patients had no subtype annotation. A subset of samples was prepared in parallel using single-end sample barcoding, then pooled and co-amplified after Illumina adapter ligation. The patient repertoires were set against roughly eleven previously published healthy control repertoires from donors whose ages ranged from roughly 6 to 26 years. Study-wide conclusions, independent of this receptor: The multiple sclerosis patient group was slightly younger than the control group. Multiple sclerosis patients had significantly lower normalized Chao1 diversity than controls, a result that suggests substantial peripheral T-cell clonal expansion. Strong co-clustering of samples prepared in the same batch was shown by direct clustering with F measure, prompting a batch-effect correction. Patients showed significantly higher frequencies than controls for several TRBV segments, among them TRBV5-6, TRBV5-1 and TRBV20-1.

The library came from PCR. Sequencing relied on an Illumina HiSeq 2500. To reduce PCR and sequencing biases, unique molecular identifiers were built into the TCR beta cDNA libraries. Some 500,000 cDNA molecules were obtained per 1 to 10 million input T cells, so each molecule approximated one T cell. Patient libraries were prepared and sequenced with the same protocol used for the earlier healthy control dataset. Within a given batch, samples were prepared together, multiplexed and sequenced on the same HiSeq lane. Per the source publication's procedure: Raw barcoded reads were processed with MIGEC, discarding single-read molecular identifier groups before consensus assembly and CDR3 extraction. VDJtools was used for post-analysis of the clonotype tables, with diversity normalized by down-sampling every dataset to the smallest sample size. In repertoire overlap clustering, CDR3 amino acid sequences, but not nucleotide sequences, were matched to correct batch-related cross-sample contamination. The public reads were run again by TCRdb, first through fastp at Q25 and then through MiXCR, and only productive beta chains were kept. Under each unique CDR3 protein, matching rows form one entry showing the most common genes and DNA. TCRdb's processing, not the authors' own work, is the source of the V and J calls. Here the sample has around 770,000 distinct CDR3 sequences; about 45% occur a single time. The ten biggest clones cover around 4.7% of the sample.

A single count supports this clonotype. It has no known antigen specificity. No qualities accompany the bases; no much larger clone lies one base away. From cysteine to phenylalanine, the CDR3 is 14 amino acids long. The sequence is cut down to CDR3 DNA, 42 bases in frame from base 1. For CDR1 and CDR2, the germline V gene (reference sequence) lists MNHEY and SMNVEV. Trimming leaves V shorter by 9 bases and J shorter by 9 bases, with the junction holding 6 bases beyond the gene matches. To demonstrate the VDJtools post-analysis software, the study profiled TCR beta repertoires from the peripheral blood of about a dozen young patients with multiple sclerosis. The multiple sclerosis patients were children and adolescents ranging in age from about 6 to 17 years.

Recombination linked TRBV27 to TRBJ2-1; a stretch of 15 junction bases matches TRBD2. Sample: blood. The receptor comes from a girl aged 10-17 years with multiple sclerosis. The CDR3 has the sequence CASKGLAGGSEQFF. In nucleotides, the sequence is TGTGCCAGTAAGGGACTAGCGGGGGGTAGTGAGCAGTTCTTC.